The 4 T cell receptor beta chains in this list originate from one sample, sequenced in a study of T cell repertoires in cytomegalovirus infection. No antigen is known for these receptors. MiXCR was run by TCRdb on the reads, yielding one entry per CDR3 protein. The sample holds approximately 500,000 distinct CDR3 sequences, 30% to 35% seen once. Sequencing used cultured PBMCs, obtained from culture after CMV antigen stimulation. The receptors here all came from a human donor in good health (CMV status not recorded). Some clones in this sample may be carry-over from other donors' samples.

This clonotype has a handful of counts. The chain employs TRBV7-2 and TRBJ2-1; TRBD2 agrees at 10 bases. Trimming cost V 5 bases and J 8 bases; bases outside gene matches: 6. Germline-derived CDR1 and CDR2 are SGHTA and FQGNSA. This CDR3 has 14 residues. For the CDR3, the DNA is TGTGCCAGCAGCCCGACCGGGACTAGCGATGAGCAGTTCTTC. Translating it yields CASSPTGTSDEQFF.

The rearrangement links TRBV5-5 to TRBJ1-3; no clear D. The CDR3 has 14 amino acids. The V end lost 1 base, the J end lost 0 bases, and 5 bases lay between the germline ends. The germline CDR1 and CDR2 sequences are SGHKS and YYEKEE (reference sequence). CDR3 sequence (DNA): TGTGCCAGCAGCTTGTGGACCTCTGGAAACACCATATATTTT. It codes for CASSLWTSGNTIYF.

The chain links TRBV2 to TRBJ2-5, with TRBD2 as a possible D gene (6 bases). V lost 0 bases and J lost 9, with 14 bases in between. Germline lookup yields CDR1 SNHLY and CDR2 FYNNEI. The CDR3 contains 14 residues. The CDR3 is CASSEAGTGPPQYF. The DNA of the CDR3 is TGTGCCAGCAGTGAAGCCGGGACTGGTCCGCCCCAGTACTTC.

The chain joins TRBV7-2 to TRBJ1-1; no clear D gene. Trimming shortened V by 2 bases and J by 0 bases, and 19 bases separated the two germline ends. This CDR3 has 18 residues. Germline lookup yields CDR1 SGHTA and CDR2 FQGNSA. CDR3 amino acids: CASSLRPRASAMNTEAFF. CDR3 nucleotide sequence: TGTGCCAGCAGCTTACGACCTAGGGCCTCCGCCATGAACACTGAAGCTTTCTTT.